These T cell receptor beta chains were read from a single sample in a study of control samples from healthy donors and cancer patients. Clones were read by immunoSEQ multiplex PCR, and TCRdb kept only the in-frame ones, dropping some. This sample has fewer than 250,000 clones, with 91% found just once. Sequenced: blood. The source of these receptors is a man aged 25 to 40 in good health. Both conserved end residues are part of each CDR3. The D gene is left open where the match is weak. Clone size, where shown, is once, few, many, or a class for clones that have expanded.

j_gene | d_gene | v_gene | abundance | CDR3nt | CDR3aa
TRBJ2-1 | TRBD2 | TRBV19 | once | TGTGCCAGTACTTATGCGGGGGGCCATTGGGGCCTGTTCTTC | CASTYAGGHWGLFF
TRBJ2-5 | NA | TRBV7-2 | NA | TGTGCCAGCAGCTTAGTGCAGCGAGAGACCCAGTACTTC | CASSLVQRETQYF
TRBJ1-1 | NA | TRBV4-1 | NA | TGCGCCAGCAGCCAAGGACAGCTGAACACTGAAGCTTTCTTT | CASSQGQLNTEAFF
TRBJ1-2 | NA | TRBV30 | NA | TGTGCCTGGAGATACCCGGGACGAGAGATCTATGGCTACACCTTC | CAWRYPGREIYGYTF
TRBJ1-3 | TRBD1 | TRBV5-1 | NA | TGCGCCAGCAGACAGGGGGAGCTTTACTCAGGAAACACCATATATTTT | CASRQGELYSGNTIYF
TRBJ1-2 | TRBD1 | TRBV2 | NA | TGTGCCAGCAGTGAACAGGGGGAGGGCTACACCTTC | CASSEQGEGYTF
TRBJ2-5 | NA | TRBV30 | NA | TGTGCCTGTATAAGCCCGGGGGCGGGAGAGACCCAGTACTTC | CACISPGAGETQYF
TRBJ2-2 | NA | TRBV7-8 | NA | TGTGCCAGCAGCGGGGTCGGCGGGGAGCTGTTTTTT | CASSGVGGELFF
TRBJ2-7 | NA | TRBV3-1/TRBV3-2 | NA | TGTGCCAGCAGCCTCGGTCATTCCTACGAGCAGTACTTC | CASSLGHSYEQYF
TRBJ2-3 | NA | TRBV5-6 | NA | TGTGCCAGCAGCTTGGCCGGGGGGCACACAGATACGCAGTATTTT | CASSLAGGHTDTQYF
TRBJ1-4 | NA | TRBV5-6 | NA | TGTGCCAGCAGCTTGGGCAGGGCTGAAAAACTGTTTTTT | CASSLGRAEKLFF
TRBJ2-7 | NA | TRBV11-2 | once | TGTGCCAGCAGCTTAGAAAACAACAGCTTATACGAGCAGTACTTC | CASSLENNSLYEQYF
TRBJ2-2 | NA | TRBV7-9 | NA | TGTGCCAGCAGCTTAGGAGTATCTAGATACGTGGAGCTGTTTTTT | CASSLGVSRYVELFF
TRBJ2-2 | NA | TRBV18 | NA | TGTGCCAGCTCACCACCCGTACAGGGGAACACCGGGGAGCTGTTTTTT | CASSPPVQGNTGELFF
TRBJ1-6 | TRBD1 | TRBV6-1 | NA | TGTGCCAGCAGTGAATGGGCAGGGGGCACCGGTCCCCTCCACTTT | CASSEWAGGTGPLHF
TRBJ1-1 | TRBD1 | TRBV10-3 | NA | TGTGCCATCAGCGACAGGGAGAACACTGAAGCTTTCTTT | CAISDRENTEAFF
TRBJ1-1 | NA | TRBV6-5 | NA | TGTGCCAGCACCAGTGGATCAGGGATTGAAGCTTTCTTT | CASTSGSGIEAFF
TRBJ2-6 | TRBD1 | TRBV2 | NA | TGTGCCAGCAGTGAGTCAGGGGGCCACTCTGGGGCCAACGTCCTGACTTTC | CASSESGGHSGANVLTF
TRBJ1-5 | TRBD1 | TRBV5-5 | once | TGTGCCAGCAGTCATGACAGGGGGAACAATCAGCCCCAGCATTTT | CASSHDRGNNQPQHF
TRBJ2-7 | TRBD1 | TRBV18 | NA | TGTGCCAGCTCACCGTTACAGGGGGGCGAGCAGTACTTC | CASSPLQGGEQYF
TRBJ1-4 | NA | TRBV11-2 | NA | TGTGCCAGCAGCTTAGTACTCGGAGAACTGTTTTTT | CASSLVLGELFF
TRBJ2-1 | NA | TRBV14 | few | TGTGCCAGCAGTCAATGGGTGTCCAATGAGCAGTTCTTC | CASSQWVSNEQFF
TRBJ1-1 | TRBD1 | TRBV6-1 | NA | TGTGCCAGCAGTGACGCCTTGACAGGGGCCGGTACTGAAGCTTTCTTT | CASSDALTGAGTEAFF
TRBJ1-2 | NA | TRBV6-5 | once | TGTGCCAGCAGCGACAGCCTTGCTAACTATGGCTACACCTTC | CASSDSLANYGYTF
TRBJ1-6 | NA | TRBV27 | NA | TGTGCCAGCAGTTTTCACCGAAAGAATTCACCCCTCCACTTT | CASSFHRKNSPLHF
TRBJ1-1 | NA | TRBV5-4 | once | TGTGCCAGCAGCTTTCTTCAGGATAACACTGAAGCTTTCTTT | CASSFLQDNTEAFF
TRBJ1-4 | NA | TRBV2 | NA | TGTGCCGACAGCAGGGTTTTGAATGAAAAACTGTTTTTT | CADSRVLNEKLFF
TRBJ1-4 | NA | TRBV5-8 | NA | TGTGCCAGCAGCTTGGGAAGGGTCGGTGAAAAACTGTTTTTT | CASSLGRVGEKLFF
TRBJ2-7 | NA | TRBV5-1 | few | TGCGCCAGCAGCTCAGGGGACTTCCCCTACGAGCAGTACTTC | CASSSGDFPYEQYF
TRBJ2-5 | NA | TRBV2 | once | TGTGCCGAACAGAATCCAGAGACCCAGTACTTC | CAEQNPETQYF